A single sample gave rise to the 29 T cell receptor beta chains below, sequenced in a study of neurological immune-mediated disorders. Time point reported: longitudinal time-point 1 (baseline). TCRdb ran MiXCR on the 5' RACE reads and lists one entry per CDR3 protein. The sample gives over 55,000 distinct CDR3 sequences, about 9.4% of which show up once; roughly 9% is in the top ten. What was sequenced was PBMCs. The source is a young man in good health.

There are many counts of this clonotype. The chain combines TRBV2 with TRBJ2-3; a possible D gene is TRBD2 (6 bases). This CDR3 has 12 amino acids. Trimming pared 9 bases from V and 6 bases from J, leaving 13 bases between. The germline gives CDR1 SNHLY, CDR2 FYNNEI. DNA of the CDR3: TGTGCCAGGACGCTAGCGTCGGATACGCAGTATTTT. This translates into CARTLASDTQYF. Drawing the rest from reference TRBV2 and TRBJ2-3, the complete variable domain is EPEVTQTPSHQVTQMGQEVILRCVPISNHLYFYWYRQILGQKVEFLVSFYNNEISEKSEIFDDQFSVERPDGSNFTLKIRSTKLEDSAMYFCARTLASDTQYFGPGTRLTVL.

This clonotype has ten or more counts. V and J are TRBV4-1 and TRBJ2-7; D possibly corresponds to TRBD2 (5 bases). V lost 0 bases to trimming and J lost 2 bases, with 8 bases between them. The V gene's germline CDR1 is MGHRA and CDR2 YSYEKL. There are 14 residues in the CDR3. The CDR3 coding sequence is TGCGCCAGCAGCCAAGATTTTAGCGCCTACGAGCAGTACTTC. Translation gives CASSQDFSAYEQYF.

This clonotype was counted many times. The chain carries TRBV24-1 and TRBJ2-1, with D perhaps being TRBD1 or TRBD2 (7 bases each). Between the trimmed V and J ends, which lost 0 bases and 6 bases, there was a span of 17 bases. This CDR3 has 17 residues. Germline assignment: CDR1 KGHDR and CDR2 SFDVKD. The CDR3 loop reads CATSDLQPGGGPNEQFF. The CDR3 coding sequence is TGTGCCACCAGTGATTTGCAGCCAGGGGGAGGGCCCAATGAGCAGTTCTTC.

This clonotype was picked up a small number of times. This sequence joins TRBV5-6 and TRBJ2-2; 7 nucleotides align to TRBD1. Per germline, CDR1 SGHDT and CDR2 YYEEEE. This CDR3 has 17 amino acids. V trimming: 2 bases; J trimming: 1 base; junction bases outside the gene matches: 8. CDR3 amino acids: CASSFEPGDRNTGELFF. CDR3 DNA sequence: TGTGCCAGCAGCTTTGAGCCCGGGGACAGGAACACCGGGGAGCTGTTTTTT.

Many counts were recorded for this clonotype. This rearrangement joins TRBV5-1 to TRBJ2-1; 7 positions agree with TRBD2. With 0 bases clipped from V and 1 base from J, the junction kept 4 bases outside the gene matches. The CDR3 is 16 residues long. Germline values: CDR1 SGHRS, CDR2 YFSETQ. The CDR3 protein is CASSLGAGVSYNEQFF. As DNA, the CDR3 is TGCGCCAGCAGCTTGGGGGCGGGAGTGTCCTACAATGAGCAGTTCTTC.

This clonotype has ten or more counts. The CDR3 nucleotides are TGCAGCGTTCACCGGGGGGACAGACTTAACAATGAGCAGTTCTTC. Translated, it gives CSVHRGDRLNNEQFF. This rearrangement joins TRBV29-1 to TRBJ2-1; D may match TRBD1 or TRBD2 (7 bases each). This CDR3 has 15 residues. V lost 5 bases to trimming and J lost 5 bases, with 19 bases between them. The V gene's germline CDR1 is SQVTM and CDR2 ANQGSEA.

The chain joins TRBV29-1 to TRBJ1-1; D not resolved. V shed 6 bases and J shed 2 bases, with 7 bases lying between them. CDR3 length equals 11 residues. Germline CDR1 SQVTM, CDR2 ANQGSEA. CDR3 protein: CSVRFNTEAFF. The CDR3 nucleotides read TGCAGCGTCAGGTTCAACACTGAAGCTTTCTTT.

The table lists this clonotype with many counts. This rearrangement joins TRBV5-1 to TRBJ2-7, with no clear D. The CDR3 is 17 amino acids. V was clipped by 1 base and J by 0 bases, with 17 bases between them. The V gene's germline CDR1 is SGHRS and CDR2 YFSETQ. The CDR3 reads CASSLPPATQFSYEQYF. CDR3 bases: TGCGCCAGCAGCTTGCCTCCGGCGACACAATTCTCCTACGAGCAGTACTTC.

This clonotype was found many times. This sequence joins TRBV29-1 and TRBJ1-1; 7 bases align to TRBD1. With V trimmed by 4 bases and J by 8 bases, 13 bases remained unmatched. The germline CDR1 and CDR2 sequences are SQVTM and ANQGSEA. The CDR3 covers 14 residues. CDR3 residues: CSVAGGLSEWEAFF. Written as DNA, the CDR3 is TGCAGCGTTGCAGGGGGTCTATCGGAGTGGGAAGCTTTCTTT.

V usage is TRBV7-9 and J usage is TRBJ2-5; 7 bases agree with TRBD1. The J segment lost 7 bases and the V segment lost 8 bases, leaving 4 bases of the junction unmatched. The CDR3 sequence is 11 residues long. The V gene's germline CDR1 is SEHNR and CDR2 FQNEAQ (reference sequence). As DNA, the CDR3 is TGTGCCAGCCAGGGGGTTTGGACCCAGTACTTC. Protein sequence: CASQGVWTQYF.

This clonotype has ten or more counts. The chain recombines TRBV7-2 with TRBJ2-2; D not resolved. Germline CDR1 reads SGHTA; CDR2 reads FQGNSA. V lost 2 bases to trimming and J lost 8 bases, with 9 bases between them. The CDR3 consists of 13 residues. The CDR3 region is CASSLQRRGELFF. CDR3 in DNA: TGTGCCAGCAGCTTACAAAGGCGGGGGGAGCTGTTTTTT.

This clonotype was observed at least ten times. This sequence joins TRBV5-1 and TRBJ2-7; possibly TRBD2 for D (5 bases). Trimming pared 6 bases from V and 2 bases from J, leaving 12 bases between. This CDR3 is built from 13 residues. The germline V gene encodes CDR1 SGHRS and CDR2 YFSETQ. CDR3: CASKRELTYEQYF. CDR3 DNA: TGCGCCAGCAAACGGGAATTGACCTACGAGCAGTACTTC.

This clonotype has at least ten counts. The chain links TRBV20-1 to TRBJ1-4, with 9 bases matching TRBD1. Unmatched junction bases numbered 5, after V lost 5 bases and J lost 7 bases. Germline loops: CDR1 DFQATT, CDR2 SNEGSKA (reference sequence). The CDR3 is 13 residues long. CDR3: CSASDRGGEKLFF. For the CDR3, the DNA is TGCAGTGCTTCGGACAGGGGAGGTGAAAAACTGTTTTTT.

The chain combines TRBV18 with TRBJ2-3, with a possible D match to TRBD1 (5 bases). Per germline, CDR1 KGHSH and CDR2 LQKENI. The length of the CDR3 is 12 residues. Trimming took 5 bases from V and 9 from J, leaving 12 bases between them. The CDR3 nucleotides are TGTGCCAGCTCAAGGCCCCCAGGGACGCAGTATTTT. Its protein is CASSRPPGTQYF.

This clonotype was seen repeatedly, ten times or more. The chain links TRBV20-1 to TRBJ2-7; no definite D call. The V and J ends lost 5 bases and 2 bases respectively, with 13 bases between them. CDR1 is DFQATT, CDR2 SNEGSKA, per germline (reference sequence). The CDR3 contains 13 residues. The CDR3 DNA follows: TGCAGTGCTCTCCCCGGCGGAGCCTACGAGCAGTACTTC. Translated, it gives CSALPGGAYEQYF.

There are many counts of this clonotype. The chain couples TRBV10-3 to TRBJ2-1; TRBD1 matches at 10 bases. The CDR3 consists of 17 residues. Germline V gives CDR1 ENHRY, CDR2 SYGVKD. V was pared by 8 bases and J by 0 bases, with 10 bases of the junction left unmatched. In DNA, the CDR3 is TGTGCCATCGCCGGGACAGGGGTAATGGACTCCTACAATGAGCAGTTCTTC. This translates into CAIAGTGVMDSYNEQFF.

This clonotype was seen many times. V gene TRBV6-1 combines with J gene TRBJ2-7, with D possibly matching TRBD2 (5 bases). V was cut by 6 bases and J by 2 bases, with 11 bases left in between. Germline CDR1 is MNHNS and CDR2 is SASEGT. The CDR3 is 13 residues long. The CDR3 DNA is TGTGCCAGCAGCGAACGGGGTACCTACGAGCAGTACTTC. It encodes CASSERGTYEQYF.

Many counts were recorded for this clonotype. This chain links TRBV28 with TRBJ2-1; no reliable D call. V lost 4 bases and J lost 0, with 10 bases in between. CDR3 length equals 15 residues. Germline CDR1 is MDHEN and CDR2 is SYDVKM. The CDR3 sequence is CASSSSPSSYNEQFF. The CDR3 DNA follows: TGTGCCAGCAGTTCCTCCCCCAGCTCCTACAATGAGCAGTTCTTC.

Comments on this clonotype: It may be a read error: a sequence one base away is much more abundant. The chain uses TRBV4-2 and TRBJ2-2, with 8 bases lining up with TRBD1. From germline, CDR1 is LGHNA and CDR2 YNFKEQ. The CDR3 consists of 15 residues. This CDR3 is CASSPRDRTTVELFF. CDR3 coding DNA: TGTGCCAGCAGCCCCCGGGACAGGACAACCGTGGAGCTGTTTTTT.

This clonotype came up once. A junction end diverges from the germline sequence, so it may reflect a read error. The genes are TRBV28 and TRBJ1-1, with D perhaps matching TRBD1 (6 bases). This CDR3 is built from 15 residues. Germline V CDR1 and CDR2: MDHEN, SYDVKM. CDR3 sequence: CASRTLPQGYTEDLF. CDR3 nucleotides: TGTGCCAGCAGGACCCTCCCACAGGGCTACACTGAAGATTTATTT.

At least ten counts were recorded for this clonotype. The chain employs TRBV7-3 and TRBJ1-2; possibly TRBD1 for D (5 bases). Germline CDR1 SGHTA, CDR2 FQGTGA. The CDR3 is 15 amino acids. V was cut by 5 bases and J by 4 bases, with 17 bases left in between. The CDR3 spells CASSQGPIQRYGYTF. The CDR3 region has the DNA TGTGCCAGCAGCCAGGGACCGATCCAGCGCTATGGCTACACCTTC.

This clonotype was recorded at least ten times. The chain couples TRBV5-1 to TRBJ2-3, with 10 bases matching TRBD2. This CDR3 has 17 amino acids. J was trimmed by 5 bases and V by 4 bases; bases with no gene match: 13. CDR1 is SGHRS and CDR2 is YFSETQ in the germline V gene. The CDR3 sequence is CASSRKTSGWGGDTQYF. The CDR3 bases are TGCGCCAGCAGCCGAAAGACTAGCGGGTGGGGTGGAGATACGCAGTATTTT.

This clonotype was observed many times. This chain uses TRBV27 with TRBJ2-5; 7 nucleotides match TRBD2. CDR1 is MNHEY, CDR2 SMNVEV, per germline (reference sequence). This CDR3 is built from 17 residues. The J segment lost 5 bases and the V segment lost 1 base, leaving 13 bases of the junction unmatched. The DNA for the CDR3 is TGTGCCAGCAGTTTATATATGTTGTGGGACTACCTGGAGACCCAGTACTTC. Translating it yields CASSLYMLWDYLETQYF.

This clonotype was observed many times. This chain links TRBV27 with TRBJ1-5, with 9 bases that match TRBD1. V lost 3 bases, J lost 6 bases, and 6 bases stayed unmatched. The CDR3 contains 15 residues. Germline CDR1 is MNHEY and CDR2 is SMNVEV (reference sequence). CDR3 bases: TGTGCCAGCAGTTTGGAAGGACAGGGGTTTCAGCCCCAGCATTTT. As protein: CASSLEGQGFQPQHF.

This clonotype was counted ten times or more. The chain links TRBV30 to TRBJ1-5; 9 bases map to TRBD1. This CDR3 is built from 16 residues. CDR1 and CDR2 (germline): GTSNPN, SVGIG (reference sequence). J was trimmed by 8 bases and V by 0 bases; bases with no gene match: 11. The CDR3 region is CAWSVNPGQGIKPQHF. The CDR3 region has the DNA TGTGCCTGGAGTGTAAACCCCGGACAGGGGATCAAGCCCCAGCATTTT.

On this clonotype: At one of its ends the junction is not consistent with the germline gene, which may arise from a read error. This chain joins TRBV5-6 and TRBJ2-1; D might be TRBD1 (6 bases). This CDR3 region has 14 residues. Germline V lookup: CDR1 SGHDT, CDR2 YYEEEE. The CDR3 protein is CASSLVLRGNDQFF. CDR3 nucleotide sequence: TGTGCCAGCAGCTTGGTACTCAGGGGCAATGATCAGTTCTTC.

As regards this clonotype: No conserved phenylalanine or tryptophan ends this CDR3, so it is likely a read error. CDR3 sequence: CASSFTAIDYGYTY. CDR3 nucleotide sequence: TGTGCCAGCAGCTTTACAGCGATCGACTATGGCTACACCTAC. The chain couples TRBV5-5 to TRBJ1-2; D is unclear. The V gene's germline CDR1 is SGHKS and CDR2 YYEKEE (reference sequence). Trimming cost V 2 bases and J 3 bases, with 11 bases left between them. The CDR3 has 14 residues.

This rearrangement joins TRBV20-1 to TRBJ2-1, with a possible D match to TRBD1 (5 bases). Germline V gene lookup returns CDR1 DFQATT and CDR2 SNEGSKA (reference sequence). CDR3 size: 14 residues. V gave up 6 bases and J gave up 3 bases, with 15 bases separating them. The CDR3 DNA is TGCAGTGCCCCAGGGTCGGATTACTACAATGAGCAGTTCTTC. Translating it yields CSAPGSDYYNEQFF.

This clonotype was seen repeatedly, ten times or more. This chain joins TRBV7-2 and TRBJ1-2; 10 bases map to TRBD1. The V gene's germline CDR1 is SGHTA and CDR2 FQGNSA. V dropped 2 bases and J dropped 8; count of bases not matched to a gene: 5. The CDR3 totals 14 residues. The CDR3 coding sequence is TGTGCCAGCAGCTTAATTCCGGGACAGGGGGGCTACACCTTC. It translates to CASSLIPGQGGYTF.